This note documents a single T cell receptor (beta chain) sequence. Its recognized antigen is unknown. The record has no base qualities; no much larger clone is one base away. These data are taken from a study of blood T cell repertoires in COVID-19 (dated by TCRdb to between 2020 and 2021). Context from the whole study: The collaborator samples originated in the United States, Italy and Spain and spanned the acute and convalescent phases of COVID-19. The prospective study material was composed of cDNA or gDNA derived from T cells, B-cell-depleted T cells, or PBMCs. Subjects who had been exposed to COVID-19, were actively infected with it, or had recovered from it provided the deeply sampled blood TCRbeta repertoires that made up the dataset. The repertoires were released in a freely available public database intended as a resource for research on the immune response to SARS-CoV-2. The samples were drawn from two sources: the first 160 participants of the ongoing ImmuneRACE study, and fewer than 1,500 subjects contributed by 6 global collaborators. Sample metadata almost always included a de-identified subject ID, COVID-19 status, age in years and sex. Where available, HLA class I and class II types were obtained from metadata supplied by the sample provider rather than from assay-based typing.

The collaborating institutions used their own protocols to collect whole blood in K2EDTA tubes. Collaborator samples were shipped for TCRbeta analysis as frozen whole blood, isolated PBMCs, or DNA extracted from either sample type. V is shortened by 2 bases, J by 5 bases, and the region joining them spans 17 bases. CDR1 is given as SGHRS and CDR2 as YFSETQ, both from the germline V gene. Reading from cysteine to phenylalanine, the CDR3 counts 16 amino acids. Only CDR3 DNA is held: 48 bases, read in frame from base 1. General findings and caveats noted by the study authors: The quantity of clinical and demographic metadata differed by source and by participant and was supplied without curation.

TCRbeta CDR3 regions were amplified from genomic DNA by means of the immunoSEQ Assay, a bias-controlled multiplex PCR. In the authors' own workflow: The number of nucleated cells in each sample was estimated by amplification of reference gene primers within the assay. To quantify the absolute abundance of each unique TCRbeta CDR3 rearrangement, sequence reads were collapsed and filtered. For each sample, productive Simpson clonality was calculated as the square root of Simpson's diversity index over productive rearrangements. Sourced from immuneACCESS, this table was stored by TCRdb with only in-frame sequences that have V and J called. A share of the clones is absent; for the studies checked, an unresolved V gene accounts for under half, and the remainder has no known explanation. Clone size and V and J calls were adopted from that table, with D and trimming inferred from the DNA. Counted in this sample were about 75,000 clones; 84% of them appeared once. Around 24% of the sample lies in the top ten.

This sequence originates from a woman aged 50 to 60 with acute or convalescent COVID-19. The chain was built from TRBV5-1 and TRBJ2-1; TRBD2 is a possible D gene, resting on 6 matching bases. The sample consisted of peripheral blood. The CDR3 has the sequence CASSFGVGGAHNEQFF. The DNA sequence follows: TGCGCCAGCAGCTTCGGGGTCGGGGGAGCACACAATGAGCAGTTCTTC.